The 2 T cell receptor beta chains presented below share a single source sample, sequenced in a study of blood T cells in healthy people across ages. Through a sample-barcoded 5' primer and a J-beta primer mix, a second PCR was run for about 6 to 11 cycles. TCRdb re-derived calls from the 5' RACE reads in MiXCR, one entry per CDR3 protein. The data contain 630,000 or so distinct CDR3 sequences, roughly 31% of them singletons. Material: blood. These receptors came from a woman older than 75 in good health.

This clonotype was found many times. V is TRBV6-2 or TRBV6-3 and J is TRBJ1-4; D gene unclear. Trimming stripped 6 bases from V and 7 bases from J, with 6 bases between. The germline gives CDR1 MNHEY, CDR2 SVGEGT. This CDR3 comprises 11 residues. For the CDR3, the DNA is TGTGCCAGCAGGGGGTCTGAAAAACTGTTTTTT. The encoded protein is CASRGSEKLFF.

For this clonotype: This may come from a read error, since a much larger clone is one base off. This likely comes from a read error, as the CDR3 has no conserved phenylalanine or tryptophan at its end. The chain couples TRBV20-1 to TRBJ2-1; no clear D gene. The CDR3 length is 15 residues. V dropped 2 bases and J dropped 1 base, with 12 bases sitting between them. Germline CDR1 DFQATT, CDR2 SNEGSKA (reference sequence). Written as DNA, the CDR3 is TGCAGTGCTAGAATCCTAAGGGTATCCTACAATGAGCAGTTCTGC. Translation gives CSARILRVSYNEQFC.